The 14 T cell receptor beta chains below all came from one sample that was sequenced in a study of post-analysis software for immune sequencing data. Whole-study findings and limits: About 5 TRBV segments were significantly more frequent in patients than in controls. TRBV5-6, TRBV5-1 and TRBV20-1 were among these segments.

The library was made from cDNA and included unique molecular identifiers. A single record per CDR3 protein comes from TCRdb applying MiXCR to the PCR reads. The sample holds 150,000 to 200,000 distinct CDR3 sequences; about 29% are singletons and the top ten take roughly 1.6%. No cognate antigen is known for these TCRs. The sequenced sample was blood. These receptors all come from a girl aged 10-17 years with multiple sclerosis.

The V call is TRBV28, the J call TRBJ2-1, with TRBD1 matching 7 bases. The CDR3 is made up of 15 amino acids. The junction had 10 bases not matched to a gene; V was cut back by 7 bases and J by 4 bases. Germline V gives CDR1 MDHEN, CDR2 SYDVKM. In DNA form, the CDR3 reads TGTGCCAGCAATAAACAGGGGAGTGGGTACAATGAGCAGTTCTTC. As protein: CASNKQGSGYNEQFF.

This clonotype was found many times. The rearrangement links TRBV11-2 to TRBJ2-1, with 12 bases fitting TRBD2. CDR3 size: 17 residues. J was trimmed by 9 bases and V by 7 bases; bases with no gene match: 16. CDR1 SGHAT and CDR2 FQNNGV come from the germline V gene. This CDR3 is CASTARMLAGGPREQFF. CDR3 in DNA: TGTGCCAGCACGGCTCGGATGCTAGCGGGAGGGCCACGTGAGCAGTTCTTC.

The chain uses TRBV11-2 and TRBJ2-2; 10 bases are shared with TRBD2. CDR3 length equals 18 residues. Germline loops: CDR1 SGHAT, CDR2 FQNNGV. The V gene end was trimmed by 1 base and the J gene end by 6 bases; junction bases not matched to a gene: 11. The CDR3 loop reads CASSLVPSGSLGAGELFF. CDR3 nucleotide sequence: TGTGCCAGCAGCTTAGTTCCTAGCGGGAGTTTGGGGGCCGGGGAGCTGTTTTTT.

Regarding this clonotype: A much larger clone differs by one base, so this may be a read error. V usage is TRBV27 and J usage is TRBJ2-5, with 9 bases aligning to TRBD2. The J call may not be correct, given that the DNA end is closer to TRBJ2-7. This CDR3 has 14 amino acids. Per the germline V gene, CDR1 is MNHEY and CDR2 is SMNVEV (reference sequence). The CDR3 protein is CASSCFGTSNEQYF. Here the CDR3 DNA reads TGTGCCAGCAGTTGCTTTGGGACTAGCAACGAGCAGTACTTC.

This clonotype was seen once. The chain links TRBV30 to TRBJ1-2; weak D call: TRBD1 (6 bases). Trimming left V 1 base short and J 2 bases short, with 8 bases between. The CDR3 has 13 residues. Germline assignment: CDR1 GTSNPN and CDR2 SVGIG (reference sequence). CDR3 DNA: TGTGCCTGGAGTGCAGGGGCCAACTATGGCTACACCTTC. Its protein product is CAWSAGANYGYTF. The whole variable domain, remainder taken from reference TRBV30 and TRBJ1-2, is SQTIHQWPATLVQPVGSPLSLECTVEGTSNPNLYWYRQAAGRGLQLLFYSVGIGQISSEVPQNLSASRPQDRQFILSSKKLLLSDSGFYLCAWSAGANYGYTFGSGTRLTVV.

V and J are TRBV28 and TRBJ1-5; 9 nucleotides align to TRBD1. Germline lookup yields CDR1 MDHEN and CDR2 SYDVKM. V shed 8 bases, J shed 5 bases, and the junction held 4 bases outside the gene matches. This CDR3 is 13 amino acids long. CDR3 bases: TGTGCCAGCTACAGGGGGCGAGATCAGCCCCAGCATTTT. Translation gives CASYRGRDQPQHF.

V and J are TRBV5-1 and TRBJ1-3; 9 bases agree with TRBD1. The CDR3 has 14 residues. CDR1 and CDR2 from the germline V gene are SGHRS and YFSETQ. V lost 4 bases to trimming and J lost 1 base; unmatched junction nucleotides: 0. As DNA, the CDR3 is TGCGCCAGCAGCGACAGGGGGTCTGGAAACACCATATATTTT. Residues: CASSDRGSGNTIYF.

This clonotype was found a few times. This chain joins TRBV12-3 or TRBV12-4 and TRBJ1-5, with D maybe TRBD1 (5 bases). The V end was cut by 3 bases, the J end by 0 bases, with 6 bases between. The CDR3 extends over 14 amino acids. The CDR3 region has the DNA TGTGCCAGCAGTTTGACAGATAGCAATCAGCCCCAGCATTTT. Translation: CASSLTDSNQPQHF.

V usage is TRBV13 and J usage is TRBJ2-1; possibly TRBD1 or TRBD2 for D (5 bases each). The CDR3 runs to 13 residues. Germline lookup yields CDR1 PRHDT and CDR2 FYEKMQ (reference sequence). V was shortened by 7 bases and J by 5 bases, with 12 bases between the two germline ends. The CDR3 nucleotides read TGTGCCAGCACCCCTCGGGGCCACAATGAGCAGTTCTTC. Translated: CASTPRGHNEQFF. Full variable domain (missing parts from reference TRBV13 and TRBJ2-1): AAGVIQSPRHLIKEKRETATLKCYPIPRHDTVYWYQQGPGQDPQFLISFYEKMQSDKGSIPDRFSAQQFSDYHSELNMSSLELGDSALYFCASTPRGHNEQFFGPGTRLTVL.

About this clonotype itself: A much larger clone is a single base away; this may be a read error. CDR3 bases: TGCAGTGCCCTTGGGCCTAGCGGGGTTTACAATGAGCAGTACTTC. Protein product: CSALGPSGVYNEQYF. The chain employs TRBV20-1 and TRBJ2-1; TRBD2 aligns across 9 bases. The closer fit of TRBJ2-7 to the DNA end suggests the J call may be wrong. CDR1 is DFQATT and CDR2 is SNEGSKA in the germline V gene (reference sequence). This CDR3 spans 15 amino acids.

As to this clonotype: Given a much more abundant clone one base away, this may be a read error. The V gene is TRBV6-2 or TRBV6-3, the J gene TRBJ2-7, with 7 bases fitting TRBD1. J gave up 2 bases and V 2 bases, and 9 bases lay outside the gene matches. The CDR3 length is 16 residues. Germline CDR1 MNHEY, CDR2 SVGEGT. This CDR3 reads CASSYNPGGAPYEQYF. The CDR3 DNA reads as TGTGCCAGCAGTTACAACCCAGGGGGTGCCCCCTACGAGCAGTACTTC.

This clonotype was counted between two and nine times. The chain employs TRBV10-3 and TRBJ1-5; D unclear. Trimming shortened V by 4 bases and J by 2 bases, and 9 bases separated the two germline ends. CDR3 size: 14 residues. Germline CDR1 is ENHRY and CDR2 is SYGVKD. As DNA, the CDR3 is TGTGCCATCAGTGGGTCGGGCGGCAATCAGCCCCAGCATTTT. Translation gives CAISGSGGNQPQHF.

This clonotype showed up many times. The chain employs TRBV6-5 and TRBJ2-3; a possible D gene is TRBD2 (6 bases). The V gene's germline CDR1 is MNHEY and CDR2 SVGAGI. V lost 6 bases and J lost 5, with 12 bases in between. The CDR3 is 13 residues long. CDR3 in DNA: TGTGCCAGCAGATTGACTAGTCAAGATACGCAGTATTTT. Translating gives CASRLTSQDTQYF.

In this sample, this clonotype turned up many times. The chain uses TRBV3-1 and TRBJ2-1, with 7 bases aligning to TRBD2. With 0 bases clipped from V and 12 bases from J, the junction kept 14 bases outside the gene matches. The CDR3 covers 16 residues. The germline gives CDR1 LGHDT, CDR2 YNNKEL (reference sequence). The CDR3 DNA reads as TGTGCCAGCAGCCAAGATGGGGTAGGGCTAGCGGTTAGGCAGTTCTTC. Translation gives CASSQDGVGLAVRQFF.